This T cell receptor (beta chain) was recorded in a study of blood T cell repertoires in COVID-19. The germline gives CDR1 SGHTS, CDR2 YDEGEE. This CDR3 spans 15 amino acids. Trimming took 0 bases from V and 4 from J; bases not matched to a gene: 3. This table comes from immunoSEQ multiplex PCR, and its TCRdb copy is limited to in-frame clones, with some not included. The sample yields about 190,000 clones, about 88% seen once. What was sequenced was PBMCs or T cells enriched from blood (not recorded which). The chain carries TRBV5-8 and TRBJ1-3; 8 bases agree with TRBD1. This TCR came from a woman in her thirties or forties in a cohort exposed to, infected with or recovered from COVID-19 (not recorded which). This CDR3 is CASSLGQGPGNTIYF. The CDR3 nucleotides read TGTGCCAGCAGCTTGGGACAGGGGCCGGGAAACACCATATATTTT. The full variable domain, rest sourced from reference TRBV5-8 and TRBJ1-3, is EAGVTQSPTHLIKTRGQQATLRCSPISGHTSVYWYQQALGLGLQFLLWYDEGEERNRGNFPPRFSGRQFPNYSSELNVNALELEDSALYLCASSLGQGPGNTIYFGEGSWLTVV.